Sequencing of this TCR beta chain was carried out in a study of response to subunit inactivated influenza vaccine (dated by TCRdb to the late 2010s). As for the study more broadly: To follow how T cells responded to a trivalent subunit inactivated influenza vaccine, the researchers relied on deep quantitative profiling of the T cell receptor repertoire.

Paper-wide results and their limitations: The authors suggested that each seasonal influenza vaccination may recruit only a limited number of new T cells.

The CDR3 runs 14 residues from the cysteine to the phenylalanine. Solely the CDR3 DNA is kept, with 42 bases framed from the first base. CDR1 and CDR2 were assigned from the germline V gene as SGHRS and YFSETQ. Trimming leaves V shorter by 4 bases and J shorter by 0 bases, with the junction holding 4 bases beyond the gene matches. In regard to this clonotype: Its specific antigen is unknown. Base qualities are not recorded, but no much larger clone differs from it by a single base.

The library was made by RT-PCR. TCRdb records Illumina HiSeq 2500 as the sequencer. The public reads were reprocessed in TCRdb via fastp at Q25 and MiXCR, keeping in-frame beta chains. Every distinct CDR3 protein forms one entry, paired with its most common genes and DNA. In this sample the table shows 560,000 or so distinct CDR3 sequences, less than 10% of which occur a single time. 10% to 15% of the sample goes to the ten largest clones. This chain is built from TRBV5-1 and TRBJ2-7; the junction holds 7 bases that match TRBD2. Sequencing was performed on PBMCs from blood, taken less than 25 months after vaccination. This TCR was sampled from a man in his fifties or sixties who received an inactivated influenza vaccine. Donor details come from another sample of the same person, matched by shared clones. In nucleotide form, the sequence is TGCGCCAGCAGCCCCGGGGACTACTCCTACGAGCAGTACTTC. The translation is CASSPGDYSYEQYF.